The 25 T cell receptor beta chains listed next were all sequenced from one sample in a study of graft-versus-host responses after intestinal transplantation. Only in-frame clones appear in the TCRdb table, and some are missing; sequencing was by immunoSEQ multiplex PCR. The data contain 90,000 to 95,000 clones, 80% to 95% of them seen just once; the ten biggest clones take up approximately 6%. These TCRs are of unknown antigen specificity. The sample in question was unstimulated CD8+ T cells sorted from spleen or lymph node cells, obtained before intestinal transplant. Source of these receptors: a human donor who received an intestinal transplant.

The CDR3, as DNA: TGTGCCAGTAGTACGGGACTAGCGGAAAACATTCAGTACTTC. Amino acid sequence: CASSTGLAENIQYF. The chain carries TRBV19 and TRBJ2-4; 11 bases agree with TRBD2. Trimming at V came to 4 bases and at J to 5 bases, leaving 1 base not matched to a gene. CDR1 LNHDA and CDR2 SQIVND come from the germline V gene (reference sequence). The CDR3 spans 14 residues.

The CDR3 spells CASSYYRGNSPLHF. For the CDR3, the DNA is TGTGCCAGCAGTTACTACAGGGGGAATTCACCCCTCCACTTT. The chain carries TRBV6-6 and TRBJ1-6; TRBD1 matches at 8 bases. Germline CDR1 and CDR2: MNHNY and SVGAGI (reference sequence). Trimming at V came to 1 base and at J to 7 bases, leaving 0 bases not matched to a gene. CDR3 length: 14 amino acids.

The V call is TRBV21-1, the J call TRBJ2-7. TRBV21-1 is a pseudogene. This CDR3 region has 12 residues. The CDR3 sequence is CASYPLSYEQYF. CDR3 nucleotide sequence: TGTGCCAGCTACCCCCTCTCCTACGAGCAGTACTTC.

The chain recombines TRBV5-1 with TRBJ2-7; the match to TRBD2 covers 14 bases. The CDR3 length is 17 residues. Germline loops: CDR1 SGHRS, CDR2 YFSETQ. The trim removed 0 bases at V and 2 bases at J, leaving 4 bases unmatched. CDR3 DNA: TGCGCCAGCAGCTTGGTAGGGACTAGCGGGAGCCCCTACGAGCAGTACTTC. This gives the protein CASSLVGTSGSPYEQYF.

This clone was observed once. The chain couples TRBV9 to TRBJ2-7, with TRBD2 matching 8 bases. The junction had 7 bases not matched to a gene; V was cut back by 3 bases and J by 2 bases. This CDR3 region has 15 residues. The germline gives CDR1 SGDLS, CDR2 YYNGEE. The CDR3 nucleotides are TGTGCCAGCAGCGAGCGGGAGCCTCCCACCTACGAGCAGTACTTC. Its translation: CASSEREPPTYEQYF.

A single count supports this clone. This sequence joins TRBV6-5 and TRBJ2-7, with D possibly TRBD1 on 5 matching bases. V lost 6 bases and J lost 3, with 15 bases in between. The CDR3 spans 14 residues. The germline V gene has CDR1 MNHEY and CDR2 SVGAGI. CDR3 loop: CASSRQQKDYEQYF. DNA for the CDR3: TGTGCCAGCAGCAGACAGCAGAAAGACTACGAGCAGTACTTC.

The chain has TRBV4-2 and TRBJ1-5; 8 bases align to TRBD1. CDR3 length equals 15 residues. V shed 2 bases, J shed 5 bases, and the junction held 5 bases outside the gene matches. The germline gives CDR1 LGHNA, CDR2 YNFKEQ. Here the CDR3 reads CASSQPDRADQPQHF. The CDR3 DNA follows: TGTGCCAGCAGCCAACCGGACAGGGCCGATCAGCCCCAGCATTTT.

The rearrangement links TRBV11-2 to TRBJ2-1; 10 positions agree with TRBD2. Germline lookup yields CDR1 SGHAT and CDR2 FQNNGV. The CDR3 spans 17 residues. With V trimmed by 1 base and J by 4 bases, 7 bases remained unmatched. CDR3 residues: CASSLVPSGSGYNEQFF. In DNA form, the CDR3 reads TGTGCCAGCAGCTTAGTCCCTAGCGGGAGTGGGTACAATGAGCAGTTCTTC.

The chain joins TRBV6-1 to TRBJ1-1; a weak D match, TRBD1 (6 bases). Between the trimmed V and J ends, which lost 7 bases and 0 bases, there was a span of 15 bases. Per the germline V gene, CDR1 is MNHNS and CDR2 is SASEGT. The CDR3 consists of 15 residues. CDR3 bases: TGTGCCAGCACCTGGGACACCTACATGAACACTGAAGCTTTCTTT. Amino acids: CASTWDTYMNTEAFF.

Comment on this clone: The same CDR3 is also encoded by other DNA sequences in this sample. CDR3 amino acids: CASSYSGGLGDTQYF. The CDR3, as DNA: TGTGCCAGCAGTTACTCCGGGGGGCTTGGGGATACGCAGTATTTT. This chain uses TRBV6-5 with TRBJ2-3; D may be TRBD2 (7 bases). The CDR3 consists of 15 residues. Germline V CDR1 and CDR2: MNHEY, SVGAGI. Trimming left V 0 bases short and J 6 bases short, with 13 bases between.

The J gene is TRBJ1-5, the V gene TRBV11-2; 9 bases fit TRBD1. After removal of 0 bases from V and 5 bases from J, the junction contained 8 bases not matched to a gene. Germline values: CDR1 SGHAT, CDR2 FQNNGV. The length of the CDR3 is 17 residues. CDR3 nucleotides: TGTGCCAGCAGCTTAGACGGGCCTGACAGGGGGTATCAGCCCCAGCATTTT. It translates to CASSLDGPDRGYQPQHF.

Details on this clone: In the same sample, other DNA sequences code for this CDR3. The chain has TRBV7-2 and TRBJ1-6; 8 nucleotides line up with TRBD1. With 2 bases clipped from V and 9 bases from J, the junction kept 12 bases outside the gene matches. Per the germline V gene, CDR1 is SGHTA and CDR2 is FQGNSA. The CDR3 spans 17 residues. CDR3 sequence reads: CASSLLLLGQGSSPLHF. The CDR3 DNA sequence: TGTGCCAGCAGCTTACTCCTTCTTGGACAGGGCAGTTCACCCCTCCACTTT.

The CDR3 spells CASSVGDSYNEQFF. As DNA, the CDR3 is TGTGCCAGCAGCGTAGGGGACTCCTACAATGAGCAGTTCTTC. The chain recombines TRBV9 with TRBJ2-1; D remains unclear. This CDR3 spans 14 amino acids. V was pared by 0 bases and J by 0 bases, with 4 bases between. Germline V CDR1 and CDR2: SGDLS, YYNGEE.

The V gene is TRBV18, the J gene TRBJ2-1; D may match TRBD1 or TRBD2 (5 bases each). The CDR3 is 15 amino acids. V was trimmed by 2 bases and J by 8 bases, leaving 16 bases between them. In germline, CDR1 is KGHSH, CDR2 LQKENI. The DNA for the CDR3 is TGTGCCAGCTCACCATGGACACCCAAGAGGGATGAGCAGTTCTTC. Its protein is CASSPWTPKRDEQFF.

DNA for the CDR3: TGTGCCAGCAGCGTAGCAGACCTAAGCTCTGGAAACACCATATATTTT. Protein: CASSVADLSSGNTIYF. The rearrangement uses TRBV9 and TRBJ1-3; D is uncertain. The CDR3 covers 16 residues. Germline values: CDR1 SGDLS, CDR2 YYNGEE. Trimming stripped 0 bases from V and 0 bases from J, with 10 bases between.

The V call is TRBV4-1, the J call TRBJ2-7; 8 bases are shared with TRBD2. Germline V gene lookup returns CDR1 MGHRA and CDR2 YSYEKL. V shed 3 bases, J shed 3 bases, and the junction held 10 bases outside the gene matches. There are 16 residues in the CDR3. CDR3 protein: CASSHGSGGGFYEQYF. The CDR3 coding sequence is TGCGCCAGCAGCCATGGAAGCGGGGGTGGATTCTACGAGCAGTACTTC.

This clone occurred once. The J gene is TRBJ1-1, the V gene TRBV5-6; no firm D call. The germline V gene has CDR1 SGHDT and CDR2 YYEEEE. V was pared by 7 bases and J by 2 bases, with 21 bases between. The CDR3 is made up of 16 amino acids. The CDR3 sequence is CASFPNGWSPNTEAFF. For the CDR3, the DNA is TGTGCCAGCTTCCCTAACGGTTGGAGTCCCAACACTGAAGCTTTCTTT. Based on the CDR3 plus reference TRBV5-6 and TRBJ1-1, the full variable domain is DAGVTQSPTHLIKTRGQQVTLRCSPKSGHDTVSWYQQALGQGPQFIFQYYEEEERQRGNFPDRFSGHQFPNYSSELNVNALLLGDSALYLCASFPNGWSPNTEAFFGQGTRLTVV.

The V and J genes are TRBV6-6 and TRBJ1-4, with TRBD1 identical over 7 bases. Germline lookup yields CDR1 MNHNY and CDR2 SVGAGI (reference sequence). The CDR3 is 15 residues long. V was clipped by 0 bases and J by 6 bases; unmatched bases: 4. CDR3 protein: CASSYSFGQDEKLFF. The CDR3 region has the DNA TGTGCCAGCAGTTACTCATTTGGACAGGATGAAAAACTGTTTTTT.

The rearrangement uses TRBV28 and TRBJ1-1; maybe TRBD1 (6 bases). This CDR3 is 13 amino acids long. Germline loops: CDR1 MDHEN, CDR2 SYDVKM. V lost 5 bases and J 1 base, leaving 8 bases between the germline ends. CDR3 in amino acids: CASSTGTNTEAFF. The CDR3 DNA follows: TGTGCCAGCAGTACAGGGACGAACACTGAAGCTTTCTTT. Supplemented by reference TRBV28 and TRBJ1-1, the full variable domain reads DVKVTQSSRYLVKRTGEKVFLECVQDMDHENMFWYRQDPGLGLRLIYFSYDVKMKEKGDIPEGYSVSREKKERFSLILESASTNQTSMYLCASSTGTNTEAFFGQGTRLTVV.

The chain joins TRBV6-5 to TRBJ1-1; D is unclear. V was clipped by 5 bases and J by 0 bases, with 7 bases between them. CDR1 and CDR2 from the germline V gene are MNHEY and SVGAGI. The CDR3 has 13 amino acids. CDR3 sequence (DNA): TGTGCCAGCAGTCAACTATTGAACACTGAAGCTTTCTTT. The encoded protein is CASSQLLNTEAFF.

This rearrangement joins TRBV19 to TRBJ1-2, with D maybe TRBD1 (5 bases). V dropped 2 bases and J dropped 4 bases, with 11 bases sitting between them. The CDR3 has 14 residues. The germline gives CDR1 LNHDA, CDR2 SQIVND (reference sequence). In nucleotides, the CDR3 is TGTGCCAGTAGTATACTAGGGACGAGCTATGGCTACACCTTC. It specifies CASSILGTSYGYTF.

The chain is built from TRBV19 and TRBJ2-7; 10 bases line up with TRBD1. Germline loops: CDR1 LNHDA, CDR2 SQIVND (reference sequence). V dropped 9 bases and J dropped 6; count of bases not matched to a gene: 8. The CDR3 sequence is 13 residues long. The CDR3 bases are TGTGCCAGCGGGGGACAGGGGATACGCGAGCAGTACTTC. This gives the protein CASGGQGIREQYF.

In its sample, this clone was seen once. The rearrangement links TRBV13 to TRBJ1-2; possibly TRBD1 for D (6 bases). This CDR3 has 14 amino acids. Trimming cost V 3 bases and J 4 bases, with 12 bases left between them. The germline gives CDR1 PRHDT, CDR2 FYEKMQ (reference sequence). CDR3 in amino acids: CASSFRGGSYGYTF. CDR3 DNA: TGTGCCAGCAGCTTCAGAGGGGGGAGCTATGGCTACACCTTC.

This clone was seen only a few times. The V and J genes are TRBV11-2 and TRBJ1-1; D remains ambiguous. Germline CDR1 is SGHAT and CDR2 is FQNNGV. The CDR3 spans 14 residues. The V and J ends lost 5 bases and 4 bases respectively, with 14 bases between them. This CDR3 reads CASSHLGVFTEAFF. For the CDR3, the DNA is TGTGCCAGCAGCCACCTCGGAGTCTTCACTGAAGCTTTCTTT.

The CDR3 reads CASGSGDLYNEQFF. Here the CDR3 DNA reads TGTGCCAGCGGCTCGGGGGACCTTTACAATGAGCAGTTCTTC. V gene TRBV6-5 combines with J gene TRBJ2-1; tentatively, D is TRBD2 (6 bases). Looked up from germline, CDR1 is MNHEY and CDR2 is SVGAGI. The V end was cut by 8 bases, the J end by 4 bases, with 15 bases between. This CDR3 comprises 14 residues.